This T cell receptor (beta chain) appears in the sequencing data of a study of shared clonotypes between healthy human individuals. Study-level points and caveats: Rarefaction exposed incomplete sorted-subset sequencing despite large depth. Estimated richness was generally greater in naive than memory subsets.

CDR3 size: 14 residues. CDR1 and CDR2 from the germline V gene are SEHNR and FQNEAQ (reference sequence). Trimming removed 3 bases at V and 3 bases at J, with 10 bases between. As regards this clone: No antigen is known for it.

The table came from immunoSEQ multiplex PCR; TCRdb's copy has only in-frame clones and leaves some out. The sample carries 800,000 or so clones, roughly 96% recorded once. Positive CCR7 selection of CD45RO-negative cells yielded the naive CD8 cells, and terminally differentiated effector memory CD45RA+ cells were excluded. This rearrangement joins TRBV7-9 to TRBJ2-3; D not resolved. This TCR came from a man aged 30-40 years in good health. The sequenced sample consisted of naive CD8+ T cells sorted from blood. The CDR3 nucleotides read TGTGCCAGCAGCTTGGGTAGGGTTACAGATACGCAGTATTTT. Encoded protein: CASSLGRVTDTQYF.